Sequencing of this T cell receptor (beta chain) was carried out in a study of graft-versus-host responses after intestinal transplantation. Study summary: Grafts were multivisceral, liver-intestinal, or isolated intestinal. The study, taken as a whole, reports: Graft-donor T cell macrochimerism coincided with high graft-versus-host to host-versus-graft clonal ratios in allografts. Peak circulating GvH clone levels tracked with early post-transplant HvG declines. There were GvH clones found in recipient marrow, and some of them appeared first in ileum or blood.

As for this clone: Its antigen is still unknown.

Generated by immunoSEQ multiplex PCR, the TCRdb table keeps only in-frame clones and is missing some. The table includes some 50,000 clones, approximately 84% detected once. The ends lost 3 bases at V and 5 bases at J; junction bases unmatched: 8. This CDR3 region has 15 residues. CDR1 and CDR2 (germline): MNHNY, SVGAGI (reference sequence). The chain joins TRBV6-6 to TRBJ1-1, with 8 nucleotides matching TRBD1. The source is a human donor who was the organ donor for an intestinal transplant. The material sequenced was unstimulated CD4+ T cells sorted from spleen or lymph node cells, taken before transplant. The CDR3 DNA reads TGTGCCAGCAGTTATGATGGACAGGGAGGAACTGAAGCTTTCTTT. Translation gives CASSYDGQGGTEAFF.